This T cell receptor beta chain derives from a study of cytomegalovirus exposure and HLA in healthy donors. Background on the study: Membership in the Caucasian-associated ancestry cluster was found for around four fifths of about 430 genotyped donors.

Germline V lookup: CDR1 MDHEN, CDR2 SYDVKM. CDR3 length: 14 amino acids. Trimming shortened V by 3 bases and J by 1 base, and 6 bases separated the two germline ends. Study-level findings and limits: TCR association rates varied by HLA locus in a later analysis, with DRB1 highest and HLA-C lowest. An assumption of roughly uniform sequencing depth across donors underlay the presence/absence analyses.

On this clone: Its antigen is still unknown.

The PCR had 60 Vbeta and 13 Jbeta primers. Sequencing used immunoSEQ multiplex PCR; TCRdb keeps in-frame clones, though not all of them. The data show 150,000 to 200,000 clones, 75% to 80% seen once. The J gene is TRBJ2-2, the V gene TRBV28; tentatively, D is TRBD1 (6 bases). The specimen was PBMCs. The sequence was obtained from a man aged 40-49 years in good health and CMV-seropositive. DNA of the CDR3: TGTGCCAGCAGTTTGGGACAGAACACCGGGGAGCTGTTTTTT. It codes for CASSLGQNTGELFF. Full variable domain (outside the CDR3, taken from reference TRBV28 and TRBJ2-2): DVKVTQSSRYLVKRTGEKVFLECVQDMDHENMFWYRQDPGLGLRLIYFSYDVKMKEKGDIPEGYSVSREKKERFSLILESASTNQTSMYLCASSLGQNTGELFFGEGSRLTVL.